By proportion, the clone carrying this T cell receptor (beta chain) is medium-sized. Each library started from about 14 ng of total RNA using the QIAseq Immune Repertoire TCR panel. TCRdb recomputed calls from the reads with MiXCR, one row per CDR3 protein. The profile covers approximately 300 distinct CDR3 sequences, with about 6.5% appearing a single time and around 60% taken by the ten largest. Live CD3+CD8+TCRalphabeta+ cells were sorted into four subsets by PD-1 and/or TIGIT. This sample was taken from a study of circulating CD8 cells and anti-PD-1 response in melanoma. Losses at the gene ends were 3 bases for V and 7 bases for J; bases not matched to a gene: 9. CDR3 length: 16 amino acids. Germline V gene sequence: CDR1 MDHEN, CDR2 SYDVKM.

The sequence came from a human donor with melanoma. This sample comprised CD8+ T cells from PBMCs, obtained at baseline or after one month of anti-PD-1 therapy (not recorded which). V is TRBV28 and J is TRBJ2-1; TRBD2 agrees at 10 bases. Here the CDR3 DNA reads TGTGCCAGCAGTTTTTTTGTAGCGGGGGGAGAGAATGAGCAGTTCTTC. Encoded protein: CASSFFVAGGENEQFF.